Listed below are T cell receptor beta chains from one sample, sequenced in a study of beta chain features in type 1 diabetes. TCRdb keeps only in-frame clones here, not all; method: immunoSEQ multiplex PCR. The table has fewer than 650,000 clones, roughly 15% seen once; the top ten hold around 0.1%. Sequenced sample: naive CD4+ T cells from blood. Receptors originate from a man aged 18-30 years in good health. Both conserved end residues are part of each CDR3. Fields, in order: V gene, J gene, D gene, clone size, CDR3 protein, CDR3 DNA. The D gene is left open where the match is weak. The size field is filled for only some rows; it gives once, few, many or a size class.

v_call: TRBV27; j_call: TRBJ1-1; d_call: .; clone_size: few; cdr3_aa: CASSQRDMNTEAFF; cdr3_nt: TGTGCCAGCAGTCAACGGGATATGAACACTGAAGCTTTCTTT
v_call: TRBV5-1; j_call: TRBJ1-2; d_call: .; clone_size: .; cdr3_aa: CASSSEPDRYYGYTF; cdr3_nt: TGCGCCAGCAGCTCGGAACCTGACAGGTACTATGGCTACACCTTC
v_call: TRBV6-1; j_call: TRBJ2-7; d_call: .; clone_size: .; cdr3_aa: CASSVVRTYEQYF; cdr3_nt: TGTGCCAGCAGTGTGGTCAGAACCTACGAGCAGTACTTC
v_call: TRBV7-3; j_call: TRBJ2-1; d_call: TRBD1; clone_size: once; cdr3_aa: CASSSDRVGEQFF; cdr3_nt: TGTGCCAGCAGCTCCGACAGGGTGGGTGAGCAGTTCTTC
v_call: TRBV6-6; j_call: TRBJ2-6; d_call: TRBD2; clone_size: .; cdr3_aa: CASSYRGAGANVLTF; cdr3_nt: TGTGCCAGCAGTTACCGGGGGGCTGGGGCCAACGTCCTGACTTTC
v_call: TRBV20-1; j_call: TRBJ2-5; d_call: TRBD2; clone_size: few; cdr3_aa: CSAPGGETQYF; cdr3_nt: TGCAGTGCGCCCGGGGGGGAGACCCAGTACTTC
v_call: TRBV2; j_call: TRBJ2-3; d_call: .; clone_size: .; cdr3_aa: CASSPNGKSADTQYF; cdr3_nt: TGTGCCAGCAGTCCTAACGGAAAGTCGGCAGATACGCAGTATTTT
v_call: TRBV30; j_call: TRBJ2-2; d_call: .; clone_size: few; cdr3_aa: CAWSLLTNTGELFF; cdr3_nt: TGTGCCTGGAGTTTACTAACCAACACCGGGGAGCTGTTTTTT
v_call: TRBV6-5; j_call: TRBJ2-7; d_call: TRBD2; clone_size: .; cdr3_aa: CASSTPGLASEQYF; cdr3_nt: TGTGCCAGCAGTACCCCGGGACTAGCCTCCGAGCAGTACTTC
v_call: TRBV6-6; j_call: TRBJ2-3; d_call: .; clone_size: .; cdr3_aa: CASSRSWGYTDTQYF; cdr3_nt: TGTGCCAGCAGCCGCAGCTGGGGGTACACAGATACGCAGTATTTT
v_call: TRBV5-1; j_call: TRBJ2-7; d_call: TRBD1; clone_size: few; cdr3_aa: CASSSGQGGTYEQYF; cdr3_nt: TGCGCCAGCAGCTCGGGACAGGGAGGGACCTACGAGCAGTACTTC
v_call: TRBV5-1; j_call: TRBJ2-1; d_call: TRBD2; clone_size: .; cdr3_aa: CASSSRGDSGRNEQFF; cdr3_nt: TGCGCCAGCAGTAGTAGGGGTGATAGCGGGAGGAATGAGCAGTTCTTC
v_call: TRBV4-1; j_call: TRBJ1-1; d_call: .; clone_size: .; cdr3_aa: CASSQVGGLTNTEAFF; cdr3_nt: TGCGCCAGCAGCCAAGTAGGAGGTCTGACTAACACTGAAGCTTTCTTT
v_call: TRBV29-1; j_call: TRBJ1-4; d_call: .; clone_size: few; cdr3_aa: CSVIRHQGSANEKLFF; cdr3_nt: TGCAGCGTTATTCGCCATCAAGGGTCGGCTAATGAAAAACTGTTTTTT
v_call: TRBV28; j_call: TRBJ2-5; d_call: TRBD2; clone_size: .; cdr3_aa: CASQTPGGATQETQYF; cdr3_nt: TGTGCCAGCCAGACGCCCGGGGGGGCGACTCAAGAGACCCAGTACTTC
v_call: TRBV30; j_call: TRBJ2-7; d_call: .; clone_size: .; cdr3_aa: CAWRREGTYEQYF; cdr3_nt: TGTGCCTGGAGGCGGGAAGGGACCTACGAGCAGTACTTC
v_call: TRBV5-1; j_call: TRBJ2-7; d_call: TRBD2; clone_size: few; cdr3_aa: CASSPTPRTSYEQYF; cdr3_nt: TGCGCCAGCAGCCCTACTCCCAGGACTAGTTACGAGCAGTACTTC
v_call: TRBV18; j_call: TRBJ2-4; d_call: .; clone_size: few; cdr3_aa: CASSPPAGNIQYF; cdr3_nt: TGTGCCAGCTCACCACCGGCTGGAAACATTCAGTACTTC
v_call: TRBV7-2; j_call: TRBJ1-5; d_call: .; clone_size: few; cdr3_aa: CASSLLNQPQHF; cdr3_nt: TGTGCCAGCAGCTTGCTCAATCAGCCCCAGCATTTT
v_call: TRBV14; j_call: TRBJ1-3; d_call: TRBD1; clone_size: .; cdr3_aa: CASSRNRGPGNTIYF; cdr3_nt: TGTGCCAGCAGCCGTAACAGGGGCCCTGGAAACACCATATATTTT
v_call: TRBV7-9; j_call: TRBJ1-1; d_call: TRBD1; clone_size: .; cdr3_aa: CASSVNGDSYTEAFF; cdr3_nt: TGTGCCAGCAGCGTGAATGGGGACAGCTACACTGAAGCTTTCTTT
v_call: TRBV28; j_call: TRBJ1-1; d_call: .; clone_size: .; cdr3_aa: CASSSPLFKAFF; cdr3_nt: TGTGCCAGCAGTTCCCCTCTGTTTAAAGCTTTCTTT
v_call: TRBV5-4; j_call: TRBJ2-7; d_call: TRBD1; clone_size: .; cdr3_aa: CASSTDRDRPPYEQYF; cdr3_nt: TGTGCCAGCAGCACCGACCGGGACAGACCCCCTTACGAGCAGTACTTC
v_call: TRBV10-3; j_call: TRBJ2-3; d_call: .; clone_size: .; cdr3_aa: CAISPISRGRASTDTQYF; cdr3_nt: TGTGCCATCAGCCCAATCTCTAGGGGGAGGGCTAGCACAGATACGCAGTATTTT
v_call: TRBV9; j_call: TRBJ2-5; d_call: TRBD2; clone_size: few; cdr3_aa: CASSVATAGGGETQYF; cdr3_nt: TGTGCCAGCAGCGTAGCGACAGCGGGGGGCGGGGAGACCCAGTACTTC
v_call: TRBV5-1; j_call: TRBJ2-3; d_call: TRBD2; clone_size: few; cdr3_aa: CASSLGLAGGKQYF; cdr3_nt: TGCGCCAGCAGCCTCGGACTAGCGGGAGGAAAGCAGTATTTT
v_call: TRBV4-3; j_call: TRBJ1-2; d_call: .; clone_size: .; cdr3_aa: CASSQLVNGNYGYTF; cdr3_nt: TGCGCCAGCAGCCAATTGGTCAATGGGAACTATGGCTACACCTTC